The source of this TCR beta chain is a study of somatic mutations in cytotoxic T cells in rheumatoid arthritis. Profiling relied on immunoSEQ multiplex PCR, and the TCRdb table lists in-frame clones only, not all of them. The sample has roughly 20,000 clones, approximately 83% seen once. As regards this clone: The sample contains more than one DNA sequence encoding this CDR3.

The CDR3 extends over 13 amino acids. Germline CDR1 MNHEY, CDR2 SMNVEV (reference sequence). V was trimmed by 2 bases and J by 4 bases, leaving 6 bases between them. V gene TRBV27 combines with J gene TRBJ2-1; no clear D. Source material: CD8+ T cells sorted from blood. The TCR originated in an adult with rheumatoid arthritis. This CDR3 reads CASSLGLYNEQFF. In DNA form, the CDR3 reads TGTGCCAGCAGTTTAGGGCTGTACAATGAGCAGTTCTTC.